Here is one T cell receptor (beta chain) with its context. This entry is derived from a study of blood T cell repertoires in COVID-19. In the original processing: Amplification of reference gene primers was used by the study to estimate nucleated cell counts. Here immunoSEQ multiplex PCR was the method, and the copy in TCRdb shows in-frame clones only, minus some. V and J calls and clone size are those listed in that table; D and trimming were worked out from the DNA. Of under 250,000 clones listed, more than 75% are singletons. This CDR3 comprises 13 residues. Germline CDR1 and CDR2: SEHNR and FQNEAQ (reference sequence). Trimming shortened V by 4 bases and J by 4 bases, and 9 bases separated the two germline ends.

The sample was PBMCs or T cells enriched from blood (not recorded which). The rearrangement uses TRBV7-9 and TRBJ2-3; a possible D gene is TRBD2 (6 bases). The source of this sequence is a young man with acute COVID-19. The CDR3 reads CASSSSDPDTQYF. As DNA, the CDR3 is TGTGCCAGCAGCTCTAGCGACCCAGATACGCAGTATTTT. The full variable domain, completed using reference TRBV7-9 and TRBJ2-3, is DTGVSQNPRHKITKRGQNVTFRCDPISEHNRLYWYRQTLGQGPEFLTYFQNEAQLEKSRLLSDRFSAERPKGSFSTLEIQRTEQGDSAMYLCASSSSDPDTQYFGPGTRLTVL.